This passage covers 12 T cell receptor beta chains from one sample sequenced in a study of regulatory T cells in long-lasting Graves disease. Building the TCR beta libraries relied on iRepertoire HTBI primers, and CDR3 regions underwent Arm-PCR. TCRdb itself ran the multiplex PCR reads through MiXCR, one entry per CDR3 protein. The table records about 500,000 distinct CDR3 sequences, approximately 12% of them present only once. The time point denotes: newly diagnosed GD, antithyroid drugs for less than 3 months. RNA isolated from PBMCs was used to make the TCR library. These data also formed part of another study, on T cells in Graves' hyperthyroidism and ophthalmopathy.

This material consisted of peripheral blood mononuclear cells (PBMCs), taken at new diagnosis, from a patient treated with antithyroid drugs. The origin of the receptors is a woman aged 25 to 39 with Graves disease.

This clonotype has ten or more counts. This chain joins TRBV9 and TRBJ2-3, with 7 bases fitting TRBD2. The CDR3 contains 16 residues. V lost 1 base to trimming and J lost 2 bases; unmatched junction nucleotides: 7. Germline V gene data show CDR1 as SGDLS and CDR2 as YYNGEE. This chain's CDR3 is CASSVSAGRFTDTQYF. The CDR3 nucleotides are TGTGCCAGCAGCGTAAGTGCCGGGAGGTTCACAGATACGCAGTATTTT.

This clonotype was counted a few times. This chain connects TRBV24-1 to TRBJ2-6; 12 bases are shared with TRBD1. Germline trimming cut 1 base from V and 3 bases from J; bases unmatched to any gene: 9. The germline V gene encodes CDR1 KGHDR and CDR2 SFDVKD. The CDR3 loop spans 20 amino acids. The CDR3 sequence: CATSDFTRDRGLDGANVLTF. The CDR3 bases are TGTGCCACCAGTGATTTTACCCGGGACAGGGGGCTGGATGGGGCCAACGTCCTGACTTTC.

This clonotype occurred a few times. V gene TRBV7-2 combines with J gene TRBJ2-1; D unclear. V was pared by 2 bases and J by 5 bases, with 7 bases between. The germline V gene has CDR1 SGHTA and CDR2 FQGNSA. The CDR3 has 13 residues. The CDR3 DNA sequence: TGTGCCAGCAGCTTATCCCGTAACAATGAGCAGTTCTTC. This encodes CASSLSRNNEQFF.

This clonotype came up many times. The chain carries TRBV11-3 and TRBJ1-1; a possible D gene is TRBD1 (6 bases). V was shortened by 4 bases and J by 5 bases, with 17 bases between the two germline ends. From germline, CDR1 is SGHNT and CDR2 YENEEA. The CDR3 contains 15 residues. CDR3 nucleotide sequence: TGTGCCAGCAGCTCCAGACAGGCGATGGGGACTGAAGCTTTCTTT. Translation: CASSSRQAMGTEAFF.

The chain is built from TRBV4-1 and TRBJ1-2, with 7 bases matching TRBD1. V was pared by 3 bases and J by 4 bases, with 14 bases of the junction left unmatched. The germline V gene encodes CDR1 MGHRA and CDR2 YSYEKL. CDR3 length: 17 residues. The CDR3 coding sequence is TGCGCCAGCAGCCACCCATACAGACAGGGAAAGTCCTATGGCTACACCTTC. This gives the protein CASSHPYRQGKSYGYTF.

This clonotype was counted only a few times. The chain couples TRBV18 to TRBJ2-5, with D maybe TRBD2 (6 bases). The CDR3 is made up of 14 amino acids. The V gene lost 0 bases and the J gene lost 4 bases, with 9 bases spanning the gap. Germline CDR1 KGHSH, CDR2 LQKENI. CDR3: CASSPPGGLETQYF. In DNA, the CDR3 is TGTGCCAGCTCACCACCGGGAGGATTAGAGACCCAGTACTTC.

This clonotype was seen repeatedly, ten times or more. The rearrangement links TRBV18 to TRBJ2-5; tentative D call: TRBD1 (5 bases). V was cut by 5 bases and J by 2 bases, with 12 bases left in between. There are 14 residues in the CDR3. The germline gives CDR1 KGHSH, CDR2 LQKENI. CDR3 sequence (DNA): TGTGCCAGCTCAATGACAGCTACTCAAGAGACCCAGTACTTC. It yields the protein CASSMTATQETQYF. The variable domain in full, with the rest retrieved from reference TRBV18 and TRBJ2-5, is NAGVMQNPRHLVRRRGQEARLRCSPMKGHSHVYWYRQLPEEGLKFMVYLQKENIIDESGMPKERFSAEFPKEGPSILRIQQVVRGDSAAYFCASSMTATQETQYFGPGTRLLVL.

This clonotype appeared many times. The chain has TRBV18 and TRBJ2-3; 9 bases agree with TRBD1. The CDR3 runs to 15 residues. Germline CDR1 KGHSH, CDR2 LQKENI. V was pared by 5 bases and J by 5 bases, with 8 bases of the junction left unmatched. CDR3 amino acids: CASSVQGATGDTQYF. CDR3 nucleotide sequence: TGTGCCAGCTCAGTACAGGGGGCGACTGGAGATACGCAGTATTTT.

The chain links TRBV2 to TRBJ2-1; 7 bases agree with TRBD1. V trimming: 8 bases; J trimming: 0 bases; junction bases outside the gene matches: 4. The germline gives CDR1 SNHLY, CDR2 FYNNEI. The CDR3 is 14 amino acids. For the CDR3, the DNA is TGTGCCAGCCAAAACAGGGGCTCCTACAATGAGCAGTTCTTC. This encodes CASQNRGSYNEQFF.

This clonotype was seen repeatedly, ten times or more. The V gene is TRBV6-1, the J gene TRBJ1-4, with D perhaps TRBD1 (6 bases). This CDR3 comprises 13 residues. Germline V gene lookup returns CDR1 MNHNS and CDR2 SASEGT. Trimming removed 6 bases at V and 8 bases at J, with 13 bases between. The DNA of the CDR3 is TGTGCCAGCAGCAGCACAGGGCGCGAAAAACTGTTTTTT. Residues: CASSSTGREKLFF.

In DNA form, the CDR3 reads TGTGCCAGTAGTCTAGGCGGGACGGGACGAGGGGTTTTTGAGCAGTTCTTC. This encodes CASSLGGTGRGVFEQFF. This chain connects TRBV19 to TRBJ2-1, with D perhaps TRBD2 (6 bases). The CDR3 has 17 amino acids. Per germline, CDR1 LNHDA and CDR2 SQIVND (reference sequence). Trimming shortened V by 5 bases and J by 9 bases, and 26 bases separated the two germline ends. The entire variable domain, with the rest obtained from reference TRBV19 and TRBJ2-1, is as follows: DGGITQSPKYLFRKEGQNVTLSCEQNLNHDAMYWYRQDPGQGLRLIYYSQIVNDFQKGDIAEGYSVSREKKESFPLTVTSAQKNPTAFYLCASSLGGTGRGVFEQFFGPGTRLTVL.

This chain joins TRBV6-1 and TRBJ1-2, with TRBD1 identical over 8 bases. Germline V gene data show CDR1 as MNHNS and CDR2 as SASEGT. V lost 7 bases to trimming and J lost 0 bases; unmatched junction nucleotides: 7. The CDR3 spans 15 residues. The CDR3, as DNA: TGTGCCAGCATGAGGACAGGGCCCGCTAACTATGGCTACACCTTC. It encodes CASMRTGPANYGYTF.